Listed below are T cell receptor beta chains from one sample, sequenced in a study of cytomegalovirus exposure and HLA in healthy donors. Profiling relied on immunoSEQ multiplex PCR, and the TCRdb table lists in-frame clones only, not all of them. The repertoire holds under 200,000 clones, roughly 85% seen once, with roughly 1.5% in the top ten. The sample comprised PBMCs. Receptor source: a woman aged 18-29 years in good health and CMV-seronegative. CDR3s include the opening cysteine and the closing phenylalanine or tryptophan. The D gene is left open where the match is weak. Only part of the rows carry a size: once, few, many, or a class if the clone is expanded.

D gene,clone size,J gene,V gene,CDR3 protein,CDR3 DNA
-,-,TRBJ2-7,TRBV4-1,CASSQEDSYEQYF,TGCGCCAGCAGCCAGGAGGACTCCTACGAGCAGTACTTC
-,-,TRBJ1-1,TRBV19,CASSIHRESEAFF,TGTGCCAGTAGTATTCACAGGGAGTCTGAAGCTTTCTTT
-,-,TRBJ1-5,TRBV4-2,CASSLDSLASSNQPQHF,TGTGCCAGCAGCCTGGACTCCTTGGCGAGTAGCAATCAGCCCCAGCATTTT
-,-,TRBJ1-2,TRBV5-8,CASSLTVGVLLANYGYTF,TGTGCCAGCAGCTTGACGGTTGGAGTCCTACTAGCTAACTATGGCTACACCTTC
-,-,TRBJ2-3,TRBV5-6,CASSFYLGGAADTQYF,TGTGCCAGCAGCTTCTATTTAGGCGGGGCGGCAGATACGCAGTATTTT
TRBD1,-,TRBJ1-2,TRBV5-6,CASSQGTGYGYTF,TGTGCCAGCAGCCAGGGGACAGGCTATGGCTACACCTTC
TRBD2,once,TRBJ2-7,TRBV7-2,CASSLWTSGSYEQYF,TGTGCCAGCAGCTTATGGACTAGCGGGAGTTACGAGCAGTACTTC
TRBD1,-,TRBJ2-1,TRBV7-2,CASSFRDSSNEQFF,TGTGCCAGCAGCTTCCGGGACAGTTCCAATGAGCAGTTCTTC
TRBD2,-,TRBJ2-3,TRBV30,CACRREIRTDTQYF,TGTGCCTGCAGGCGGGAGATTAGAACAGATACGCAGTATTTT
TRBD1,few,TRBJ2-7,TRBV10-1,CAIPQGVFSYEQYF,TGCGCCATCCCACAGGGGGTGTTCTCCTACGAGCAGTACTTC
TRBD2,-,TRBJ2-5,TRBV5-4,CASSFLAGGEETQYF,TGTGCCAGCAGCTTTTTAGCGGGAGGGGAAGAGACCCAGTACTTC
TRBD1,-,TRBJ2-1,TRBV25-1,CASSELDREDNEQFF,TGTGCCAGCAGTGAATTGGACAGGGAGGACAATGAGCAGTTCTTC
TRBD2,few,TRBJ2-5,TRBV4-1,CASSQDHGSGRGETQYF,TGCGCCAGCAGCCAAGATCACGGTAGCGGGAGGGGAGAGACCCAGTACTTC